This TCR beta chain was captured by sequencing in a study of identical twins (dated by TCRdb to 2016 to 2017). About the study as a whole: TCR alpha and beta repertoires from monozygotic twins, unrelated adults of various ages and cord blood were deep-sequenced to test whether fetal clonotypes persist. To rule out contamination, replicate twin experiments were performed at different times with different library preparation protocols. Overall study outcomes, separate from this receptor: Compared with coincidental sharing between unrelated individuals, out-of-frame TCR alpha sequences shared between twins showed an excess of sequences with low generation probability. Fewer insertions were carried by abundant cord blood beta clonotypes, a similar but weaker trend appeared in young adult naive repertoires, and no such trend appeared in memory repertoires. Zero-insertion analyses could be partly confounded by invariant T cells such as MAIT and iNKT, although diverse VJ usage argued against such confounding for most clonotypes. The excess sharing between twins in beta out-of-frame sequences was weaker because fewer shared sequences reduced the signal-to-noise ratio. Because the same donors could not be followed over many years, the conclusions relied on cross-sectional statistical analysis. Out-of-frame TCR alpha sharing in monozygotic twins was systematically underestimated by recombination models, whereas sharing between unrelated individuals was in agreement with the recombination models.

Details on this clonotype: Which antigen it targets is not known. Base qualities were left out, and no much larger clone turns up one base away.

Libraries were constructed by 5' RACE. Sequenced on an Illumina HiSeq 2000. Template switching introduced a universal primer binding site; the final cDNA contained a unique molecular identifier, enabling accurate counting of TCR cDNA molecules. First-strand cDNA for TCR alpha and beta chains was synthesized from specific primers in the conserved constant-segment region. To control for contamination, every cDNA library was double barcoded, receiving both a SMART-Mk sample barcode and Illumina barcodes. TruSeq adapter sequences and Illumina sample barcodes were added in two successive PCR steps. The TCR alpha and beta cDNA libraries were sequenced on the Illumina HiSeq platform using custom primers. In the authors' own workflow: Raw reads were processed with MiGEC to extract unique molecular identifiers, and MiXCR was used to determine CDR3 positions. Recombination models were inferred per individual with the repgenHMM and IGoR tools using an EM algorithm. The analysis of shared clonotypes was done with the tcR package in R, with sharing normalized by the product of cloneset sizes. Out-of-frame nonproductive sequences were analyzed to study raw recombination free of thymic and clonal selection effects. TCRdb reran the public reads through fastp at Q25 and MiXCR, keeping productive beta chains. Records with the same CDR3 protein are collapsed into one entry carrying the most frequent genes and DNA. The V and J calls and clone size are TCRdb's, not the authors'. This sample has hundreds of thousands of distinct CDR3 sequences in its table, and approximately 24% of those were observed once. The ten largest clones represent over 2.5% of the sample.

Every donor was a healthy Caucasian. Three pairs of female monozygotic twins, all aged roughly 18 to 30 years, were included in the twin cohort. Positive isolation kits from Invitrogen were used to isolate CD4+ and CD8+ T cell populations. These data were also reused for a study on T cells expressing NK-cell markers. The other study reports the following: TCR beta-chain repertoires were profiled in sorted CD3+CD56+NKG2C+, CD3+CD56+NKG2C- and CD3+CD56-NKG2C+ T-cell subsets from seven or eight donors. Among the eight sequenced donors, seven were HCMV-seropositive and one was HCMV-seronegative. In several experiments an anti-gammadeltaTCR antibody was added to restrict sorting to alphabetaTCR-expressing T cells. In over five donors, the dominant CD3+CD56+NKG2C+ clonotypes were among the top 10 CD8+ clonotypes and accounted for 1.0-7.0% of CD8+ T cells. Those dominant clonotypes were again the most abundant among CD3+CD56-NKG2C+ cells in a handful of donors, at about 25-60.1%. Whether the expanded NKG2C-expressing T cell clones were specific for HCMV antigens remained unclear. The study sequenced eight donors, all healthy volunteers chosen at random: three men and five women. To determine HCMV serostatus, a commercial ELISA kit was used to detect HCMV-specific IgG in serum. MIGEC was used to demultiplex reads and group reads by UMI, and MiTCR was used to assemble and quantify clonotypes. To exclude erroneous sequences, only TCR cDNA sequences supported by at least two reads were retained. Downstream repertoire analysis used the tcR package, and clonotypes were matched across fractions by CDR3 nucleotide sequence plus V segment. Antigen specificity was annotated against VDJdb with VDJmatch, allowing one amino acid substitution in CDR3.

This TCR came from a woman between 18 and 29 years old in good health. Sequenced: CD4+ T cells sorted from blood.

CDR3 region: CASSPDMNTEAFF. The DNA sequence is as follows: TGCGCCAGCAGCCCCGACATGAACACTGAAGCTTTCTTT. The chain couples TRBV5-1 to TRBJ1-1; the D segment cannot be called with confidence. Inclusive of the bounding cysteine and phenylalanine, the CDR3 is 13 residues long. The entry retains the CDR3 DNA only, 39 bases that are in frame from base 1. The germline ends are 7 bases apart after V is trimmed by 4 bases and J by 0 bases. From the germline V gene, CDR1 is SGHRS and CDR2 is YFSETQ.